This T cell receptor (beta chain) came from a study of blood T cells in healthy people across ages. The study's findings and limits: Investigators viewed diversity estimates from one million T cells as underestimates, the study reported.

The CDR3 sequence is 14 residues long. The germline V gene has CDR1 SGHNT and CDR2 YYREEE (reference sequence). Trimming removed 4 bases at V and 9 bases at J, with 17 bases between. It was with a sample-barcoded 5' primer and a J-beta primer mix that a second PCR of roughly 7 to 12 cycles was run. All samples gave at least 2.5 million CDR3-containing paired-end reads. MiXCR, run by TCRdb on the 5' RACE reads, gives a single entry per CDR3 protein. The repertoire has 1,500,000 or so distinct CDR3 sequences, approximately 59% of them found once; the top ten carry over 5.5%. Worth noting for this clonotype: Its matching antigen is unknown.

Sequenced input: blood. The origin of this receptor is a young man in good health. The V and J genes are TRBV5-4 and TRBJ2-1, with D perhaps matching TRBD2 (5 bases). Written as DNA, the CDR3 is TGTGCCAGCAGCGTAGTATTGACTCGGGGTGAGCAGTTCTTC. Translation gives CASSVVLTRGEQFF. The whole variable domain, remainder taken from reference TRBV5-4 and TRBJ2-1, is ETGVTQSPTHLIKTRGQQVTLRCSSQSGHNTVSWYQQALGQGPQFIFQYYREEENGRGNFPPRFSGLQFPNYSSELNVNALELDDSALYLCASSVVLTRGEQFFGPGTRLTVL.